These 6 T cell receptor beta chains were all obtained from the same sample, sequenced in a study of beta chain features in type 1 diabetes. TCRB transcripts that were expressed got sequenced, as all of the isolated RNA had been reverse transcribed. The protocol was immunoSEQ multiplex PCR, while the TCRdb copy is restricted to in-frame clones and leaves out a portion. The table includes roughly 300,000 clones, 12% to 15% detected once. The sample comprised central memory CD4+ T cells from blood. Receptor source: a young man in good health.

V gene TRBV9 combines with J gene TRBJ2-1; D is possibly TRBD1 or TRBD2 (6 bases each). From germline, CDR1 is SGDLS and CDR2 YYNGEE. The length of the CDR3 is 15 residues. V was pared by 0 bases and J by 6 bases, with 13 bases between. The CDR3 protein is CASSVAGARFNEQFF. The CDR3 nucleotides are TGTGCCAGCAGCGTAGCGGGGGCCAGGTTCAATGAGCAGTTCTTC.

The J gene is TRBJ2-3, the V gene TRBV25-1, with D maybe TRBD2 (6 bases). CDR3 length: 15 amino acids. Germline lookup yields CDR1 MGHDK and CDR2 SYGVNS. Trimming shortened V by 1 base and J by 2 bases, and 10 bases separated the two germline ends. In DNA form, the CDR3 reads TGTGCCAGCAGTGAATTGGGGGGTTCCACAGATACGCAGTATTTT. Its protein product is CASSELGGSTDTQYF.

The chain has TRBV6-6 and TRBJ1-4, with 8 bases identical to TRBD1. The J segment lost 8 bases and the V segment lost 6 bases, leaving 11 bases of the junction unmatched. The CDR3 has 15 residues. CDR1 and CDR2 from the germline V gene are MNHNY and SVGAGI (reference sequence). The CDR3 nucleotides read TGTGCCAGCAGACAGGACAGGGTTGGCGGGGAAAAACTGTTTTTT. Protein product: CASRQDRVGGEKLFF.

V is TRBV5-4 and J is TRBJ1-6, with D maybe TRBD1 (6 bases). Germline V gives CDR1 SGHNT, CDR2 YYREEE (reference sequence). The CDR3 totals 15 residues. The V and J ends lost 3 bases and 6 bases respectively, with 13 bases between them. Written as DNA, the CDR3 is TGTGCCAGCAGCTACGGGGGGCCGAGTAATTCACCCCTCCACTTT. This gives the protein CASSYGGPSNSPLHF.

V and J are TRBV5-4 and TRBJ2-2; D is undetermined. This CDR3 region has 15 residues. Germline V lookup: CDR1 SGHNT, CDR2 YYREEE (reference sequence). Trimming removed 2 bases from V and 7 bases from J, with 15 bases in between. The DNA for the CDR3 is TGTGCCAGCAGCTTAATGGCCGGGCTTGACGGGGAGCTGTTTTTT. This translates into CASSLMAGLDGELFF. Based on the CDR3 plus reference TRBV5-4 and TRBJ2-2, the full variable domain is ETGVTQSPTHLIKTRGQQVTLRCSSQSGHNTVSWYQQALGQGPQFIFQYYREEENGRGNFPPRFSGLQFPNYSSELNVNALELDDSALYLCASSLMAGLDGELFFGEGSRLTVL.

The chain couples TRBV30 to TRBJ2-1; D unclear. The germline V gene has CDR1 GTSNPN and CDR2 SVGIG (reference sequence). V was trimmed by 0 bases and J by 0 bases, leaving 24 bases between them. This CDR3 is built from 20 residues. The CDR3 protein is CAWSVRNRRVRALSYNEQFF. Here the CDR3 DNA reads TGTGCCTGGAGTGTAAGGAATAGACGGGTACGGGCTCTCTCCTACAATGAGCAGTTCTTC.